Presented here are 15 T cell receptor beta chains from one specimen sequenced in a study of identical twins (TCRdb year 2016). Libraries were prepared through 5' RACE. The sample was run on an Illumina HiSeq 2000. The public sequencing data were trimmed at Q25 with fastp and processed into clonotypes with MiXCR by TCRdb, which kept only in-frame beta chains. Duplicate CDR3 protein sequences are folded into a single record with the most common DNA and genes. This sample lists approximately 670,000 distinct CDR3 sequences; less than 7% were detected once. The top ten constitute about 1.8% of the sample. Sequenced input: naive T cells sorted from blood. The cell subset or site label on this specimen signifies: cells isolated with a human naive T-cell isolation kit. These receptors originate from a man between 18 and 35 years old in good health.

The genes are TRBV7-2 and TRBJ2-3, with 10 bases lining up with TRBD2. Trimming at V came to 3 bases and at J to 0 bases, leaving 6 bases not matched to a gene. Germline values: CDR1 SGHTA, CDR2 FQGNSA. There are 17 residues in the CDR3. CDR3 in amino acids: CASSFITSGISTDTQYF. The CDR3 DNA sequence: TGTGCCAGCAGCTTTATCACTAGCGGGATTAGCACAGATACGCAGTATTTT.

This clonotype came up many times. The chain joins TRBV12-3 or TRBV12-4 to TRBJ1-4; maybe TRBD1 (6 bases). The CDR3 runs 14 residues. Trimming pared 5 bases from V and 4 bases from J, leaving 11 bases between. Here the CDR3 reads CASSRTVGNEKLFF. As DNA, the CDR3 is TGTGCCAGCAGTCGGACAGTGGGTAATGAAAAACTGTTTTTT.

This clonotype was observed a handful of times. The chain combines TRBV19 with TRBJ2-2; 8 bases agree with TRBD1. Losses at the gene ends were 6 bases for V and 0 bases for J; bases not matched to a gene: 6. The germline V gene has CDR1 LNHDA and CDR2 SQIVND (reference sequence). The CDR3 is 16 residues long. The CDR3 DNA follows: TGTGCCAGTAGACCTCGGACAGGGACGAACACCGGGGAGCTGTTTTTT. The encoded protein is CASRPRTGTNTGELFF. The variable domain in full, with the rest retrieved from reference TRBV19 and TRBJ2-2, is DGGITQSPKYLFRKEGQNVTLSCEQNLNHDAMYWYRQDPGQGLRLIYYSQIVNDFQKGDIAEGYSVSREKKESFPLTVTSAQKNPTAFYLCASRPRTGTNTGELFFGEGSRLTVL.

This clonotype came up many times. The chain employs TRBV4-1 and TRBJ1-1; no clear D gene. Germline CDR1 and CDR2: MGHRA and YSYEKL. CDR3 size: 16 residues. V was trimmed by 3 bases and J by 0 bases, leaving 14 bases between them. In nucleotides, the CDR3 is TGCGCCAGCAGCCACCCGCCCCACAGCATGAACACTGAAGCTTTCTTT. Its translation is CASSHPPHSMNTEAFF.

V gene TRBV4-1 combines with J gene TRBJ2-5; 11 nucleotides agree with TRBD2. After removal of 1 base from V and 3 bases from J, the junction contained 1 base not matched to a gene. CDR1 is MGHRA and CDR2 is YSYEKL in the germline V gene. This CDR3 region has 15 residues. CDR3 nucleotide sequence: TGCGCCAGCAGCCAAGTAGCGGGAGGGGAAGAGACCCAGTACTTC. This codes for CASSQVAGGEETQYF.

This clonotype was found many times. The gene calls are TRBV24-1 and TRBJ2-3; 12 bases are a match to TRBD2. Germline V gives CDR1 KGHDR, CDR2 SFDVKD. The V gene end was trimmed by 5 bases and the J gene end by 2 bases; junction bases not matched to a gene: 1. There are 15 residues in the CDR3. In DNA form, the CDR3 reads TGTGCCACCAGTGGACTAGCGGGAGACACAGATACGCAGTATTTT. The encoded protein is CATSGLAGDTDTQYF.

Many counts were recorded for this clonotype. The rearrangement joins TRBV6-1 to TRBJ2-1, with 7 bases fitting TRBD2. The length of the CDR3 is 14 residues. J gave up 2 bases and V 6 bases, and 4 bases lay outside the gene matches. The germline V gene encodes CDR1 MNHNS and CDR2 SASEGT. The CDR3 DNA reads TGTGCCAGCAGGGGAAGCGGGACCTACAATGAGCAGTTCTTC. It specifies CASRGSGTYNEQFF.

This clonotype was detected ten times or more. The CDR3 DNA reads TGTGCCAGCAGCTCCGCAGGGAGCTCCTACGAGCAGTACTTC. Its translation is CASSSAGSSYEQYF. The J gene is TRBJ2-7, the V gene TRBV7-8; the D gene could be TRBD1 or TRBD2 (5 bases each). Germline lookup yields CDR1 SGHVS and CDR2 FQNEAQ. This CDR3 is 14 amino acids long. Trimming stripped 4 bases from V and 0 bases from J, with 10 bases between. The full variable domain, completed using reference TRBV7-8 and TRBJ2-7, is GAGVSQSPRYKVAKRGQDVALRCDPISGHVSLFWYQQALGQGPEFLTYFQNEAQLDKSGLPSDRFFAERPEGSVSTLKIQRTQQEDSAVYLCASSSAGSSYEQYFGPGTRLTVT.

The chain employs TRBV7-2 and TRBJ2-4; TRBD2 is a possible D gene (5 bases). V dropped 7 bases and J dropped 10 bases, with 11 bases sitting between them. This CDR3 spans 11 amino acids. Germline V lookup: CDR1 SGHTA, CDR2 FQGNSA. The CDR3 here is CASTMGVIQYF. The CDR3 DNA is TGTGCCAGCACCATGGGAGTTATTCAGTACTTC.

This clonotype was detected many times. V and J are TRBV20-1 and TRBJ2-7, with 8 bases that match TRBD1. The V and J ends lost 6 bases and 2 bases, in that order; junction bases with no gene match: 9. Germline CDR1 is DFQATT and CDR2 is SNEGSKA (reference sequence). The CDR3 has 14 residues. The CDR3 loop is CSAPTGETPYEQYF. The CDR3 DNA reads TGCAGTGCGCCGACAGGGGAAACCCCCTACGAGCAGTACTTC.

This clonotype has a handful of counts. The chain has TRBV18 and TRBJ2-7; D is tentatively TRBD1 or TRBD2 (7 bases each). Deletions cut 3 bases from V and 2 bases from J, with 14 bases between. The CDR3 sequence is 15 residues long. CDR1 is KGHSH, CDR2 LQKENI, per germline. This CDR3 reads CASSPRQGGPYEQYF. DNA of the CDR3: TGTGCCAGCTCACCGAGACAGGGAGGGCCCTACGAGCAGTACTTC.

This clonotype was detected ten times or more. CDR3 region: CATSRVDGELFF. The CDR3 DNA is TGTGCCACCAGCAGAGTTGACGGGGAGCTGTTTTTT. J is TRBJ2-2 and V is TRBV15; D is ambiguous. The germline V gene has CDR1 LNHNV and CDR2 YYDKDF (reference sequence). This CDR3 contains 12 residues. The V end was cut by 1 base, the J end by 7 bases, with 4 bases between.

This clonotype was seen at least ten times. The chain employs TRBV20-1 and TRBJ2-7; no clear D. The CDR3 is 10 amino acids. Per the germline V gene, CDR1 is DFQATT and CDR2 is SNEGSKA (reference sequence). Trimming stripped 5 bases from V and 3 bases from J, with 5 bases between. Here the CDR3 reads CSAQLYEQYF. CDR3 DNA sequence: TGCAGTGCTCAACTCTACGAGCAGTACTTC.

This clonotype was observed many times. The CDR3: CASRRALLYEAFF. The CDR3 nucleotides read TGTGCCAGCAGAAGGGCGCTCCTTTATGAAGCTTTCTTT. V and J are TRBV7-2 and TRBJ1-1; D is unclear. The V gene lost 6 bases and the J gene lost 7 bases, with 15 bases spanning the gap. The length of the CDR3 is 13 residues. Germline CDR1 is SGHTA and CDR2 is FQGNSA.

V usage is TRBV6-1 and J usage is TRBJ1-5; 11 bases align to TRBD1. Trimming removed 6 bases from V and 1 base from J; junction bases left unmatched: 8. CDR1 and CDR2 (germline): MNHNS, SASEGT. The CDR3 contains 17 residues. Here the CDR3 DNA reads TGTGCCAGCAGGTCGGGACAGGGGGTAAGGAGCAATCAGCCCCAGCATTTT. Protein product: CASRSGQGVRSNQPQHF.